This TCR beta chain was obtained from a study of OX40 agonist ivuxolimab in advanced cancers. The CDR3 contains 12 residues. J was trimmed by 11 bases and V by 4 bases; bases with no gene match: 7. CDR1 MGHDK and CDR2 SYGVNS come from the germline V gene. The assay was immunoSEQ multiplex PCR, and TCRdb's table has in-frame clones only and misses some. The repertoire has about 150,000 clones, 75% to 95% of them found once; the top ten carry 1.1%. V and J are TRBV25-1 and TRBJ1-1, with 7 nucleotides matching TRBD1. The receptor was derived from an adult with an advanced solid tumor such as melanoma, head and neck, liver or kidney cancer. Sequences were derived from CD4+ or CD8+ T cells sorted from blood, sampled in a trial of the OX40 agonist ivuxolimab. The CDR3 spells CASSAPDRAAFF. As DNA, the CDR3 is TGTGCCAGCAGTGCCCCCGACAGGGCGGCTTTCTTT.